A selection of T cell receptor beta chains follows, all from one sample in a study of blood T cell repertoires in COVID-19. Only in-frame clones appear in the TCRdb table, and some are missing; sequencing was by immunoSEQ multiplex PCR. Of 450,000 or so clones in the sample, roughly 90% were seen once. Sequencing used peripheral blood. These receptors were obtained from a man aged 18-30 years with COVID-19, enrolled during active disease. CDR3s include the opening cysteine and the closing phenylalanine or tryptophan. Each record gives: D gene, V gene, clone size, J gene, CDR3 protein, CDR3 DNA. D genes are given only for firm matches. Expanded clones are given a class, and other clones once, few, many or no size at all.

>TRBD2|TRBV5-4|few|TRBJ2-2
CASSTPSSGGSLTGELFF
TGTGCCAGCAGCACCCCGTCTAGCGGGGGGAGTTTGACCGGGGAGCTGTTTTTT
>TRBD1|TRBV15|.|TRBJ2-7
CATSRDRQGNEQYF
TGTGCCACCAGCAGAGATCGACAGGGGAACGAGCAGTACTTC
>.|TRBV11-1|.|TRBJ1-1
CASSLRANTEAFF
TGTGCCAGCAGCTTGAGAGCGAACACTGAAGCTTTCTTT
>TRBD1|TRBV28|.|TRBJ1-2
CASSLSQGGGYTF
TGTGCCAGCAGTTTATCACAGGGGGGAGGCTACACCTTC
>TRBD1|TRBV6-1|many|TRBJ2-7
CASSEAGTGAYEQYF
TGTGCCAGCAGTGAAGCCGGGACAGGGGCCTACGAGCAGTACTTC
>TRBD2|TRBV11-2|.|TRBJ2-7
CASSKLAGGPYEQYF
TGTGCCAGCAGCAAACTAGCGGGAGGGCCCTACGAGCAGTACTTC
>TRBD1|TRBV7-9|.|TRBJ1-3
CASSLYRGQSGNTIYF
TGTGCCAGCAGCTTATACAGGGGGCAATCTGGAAACACCATATATTTT
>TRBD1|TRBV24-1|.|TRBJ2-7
CATSDSGQGSSYEQYF
TGTGCCACCAGTGATTCGGGACAGGGGAGCTCCTACGAGCAGTACTTC
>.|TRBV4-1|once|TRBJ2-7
CASSQDRSRFTYEQYF
TGCGCCAGCAGCCAAGATCGGAGCCGATTTACCTACGAGCAGTACTTC
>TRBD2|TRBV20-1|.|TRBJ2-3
CSASSSGGDTQYF
TGCAGTGCTAGTTCCAGCGGGGGGGATACGCAGTATTTT
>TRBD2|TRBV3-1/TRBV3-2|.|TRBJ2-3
CASSPSGLAGTTDTQYF
TGTGCCAGCAGCCCTTCCGGACTAGCGGGCACCACAGATACGCAGTATTTT
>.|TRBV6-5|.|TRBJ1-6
CASSQGRLNSPLHF
TGTGCCAGCAGCCAGGGGCGCCTAAATTCACCCCTCCACTTT
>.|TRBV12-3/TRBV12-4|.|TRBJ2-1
CASSPPLRDEQFF
TGTGCCAGCAGCCCGCCCCTCAGGGATGAGCAGTTCTTC
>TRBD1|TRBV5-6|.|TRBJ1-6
CASSPGTGDNSPLHF
TGTGCCAGCAGCCCCGGGACAGGCGATAACTCACCCCTCCACTTT
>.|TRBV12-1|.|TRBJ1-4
CASSLSRREGKLFF
TGTGCCAGCAGCTTGTCCCGCAGGGAAGGAAAACTGTTTTTT
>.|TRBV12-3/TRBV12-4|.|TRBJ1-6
CASSFRYNSPLHF
TGTGCCAGCAGTTTCCGGTATAATTCACCCCTCCACTTT
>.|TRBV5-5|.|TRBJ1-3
CASSAITGSGNTIYF
TGTGCCAGCAGCGCTATAACAGGGTCCGGAAACACCATATATTTT
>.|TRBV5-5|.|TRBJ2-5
CASSLAAGYRETQYF
TGTGCCAGCAGCTTGGCAGCGGGCTACCGAGAGACCCAGTACTTC
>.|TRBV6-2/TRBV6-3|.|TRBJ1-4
CASSYGHPNEKLFF
TGTGCCAGCAGTTACGGACATCCTAATGAAAAACTGTTTTTT
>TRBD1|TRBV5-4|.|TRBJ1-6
CASSFAGQGTPLHF
TGTGCCAGCAGCTTTGCTGGACAGGGGACACCCCTCCACTTT
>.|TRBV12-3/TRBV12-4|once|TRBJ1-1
CASSRGGVSEAFF
TGTGCCAGCAGCCGGGGGGGTGTATCTGAAGCTTTCTTT
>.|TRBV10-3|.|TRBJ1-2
CAIIDDGTNYGYTF
TGTGCCATCATAGACGACGGGACAAACTATGGCTACACCTTC
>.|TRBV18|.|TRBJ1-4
CASSPIHGENEKLFF
TGTGCCAGCTCACCAATTCACGGAGAAAATGAAAAACTGTTTTTT
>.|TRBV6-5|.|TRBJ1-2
CASSYGASRRGYTF
TGTGCCAGCAGTTACGGGGCCAGCCGGAGAGGCTACACCTTC
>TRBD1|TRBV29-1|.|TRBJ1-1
CSVGDRMIEAFF
TGCAGCGTGGGGGACAGGATGATTGAAGCTTTCTTT
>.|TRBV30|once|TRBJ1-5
CAWSHLGGEDQPQHF
TGTGCCTGGAGTCATCTAGGTGGGGAGGATCAGCCCCAGCATTTT
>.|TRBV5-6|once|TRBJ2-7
CASSFEGRSYEQYF
TGTGCCAGCAGCTTTGAGGGCCGATCCTACGAGCAGTACTTC
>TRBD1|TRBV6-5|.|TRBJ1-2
CASKDRENYGYTF
TGTGCCAGCAAGGACAGGGAAAACTATGGCTACACCTTC
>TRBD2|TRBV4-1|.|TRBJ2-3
CASSPERGARTDTQYF
TGCGCCAGCAGCCCCGAGCGGGGGGCCCGCACAGATACGCAGTATTTT
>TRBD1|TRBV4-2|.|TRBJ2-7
CASSQTVTGGFEQYF
TGTGCCAGCAGCCAAACCGTCACAGGGGGCTTCGAGCAGTACTTC
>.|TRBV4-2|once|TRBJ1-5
CASSQEGQPGQPQHF
TGTGCCAGCAGCCAAGAGGGGCAGCCCGGGCAGCCCCAGCATTTT
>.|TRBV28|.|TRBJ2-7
CASSLFPSPQYF
TGTGCCAGCAGTTTATTCCCTTCCCCCCAGTACTTC
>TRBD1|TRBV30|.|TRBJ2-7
CACHREQGEYEQYF
TGTGCCTGCCACAGGGAACAGGGGGAATACGAGCAGTACTTC
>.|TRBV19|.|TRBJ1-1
CASRTVNTEAFF
TGTGCCAGTAGGACTGTGAACACTGAAGCTTTCTTT
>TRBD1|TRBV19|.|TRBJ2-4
CASSFGKSGGIQYF
TGTGCCAGTAGTTTCGGTAAATCAGGGGGCATTCAGTACTTC
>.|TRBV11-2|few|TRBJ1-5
CASSLAGGPNQPQHF
TGTGCCAGCAGCTTAGCGGGGGGCCCCAATCAGCCCCAGCATTTT
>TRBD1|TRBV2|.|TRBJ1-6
CASGTAYNSPLHF
TGTGCCAGCGGGACAGCCTATAATTCACCCCTCCACTTT
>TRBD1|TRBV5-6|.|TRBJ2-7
CASSLGGQGLPLLYF
TGTGCCAGCAGCTTGGGGGGACAGGGCCTACCTTTGTTGTACTTC
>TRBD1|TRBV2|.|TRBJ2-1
CASIRGQGPGEQFF
TGTGCCAGCATCAGAGGACAGGGGCCTGGTGAGCAGTTCTTC
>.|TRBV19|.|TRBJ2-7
CASSIRGKQYF
TGTGCCAGTAGTATAAGGGGGAAGCAGTACTTC
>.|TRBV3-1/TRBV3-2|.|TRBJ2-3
CASSQPPAADTQYF
TGTGCCAGCAGTCAACCCCCCGCAGCAGATACGCAGTATTTT
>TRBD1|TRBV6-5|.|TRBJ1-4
CASSYRKTGRSEKLFF
TGTGCCAGCAGTTACCGGAAGACAGGGCGATCTGAAAAACTGTTTTTT
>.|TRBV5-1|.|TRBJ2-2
CASSFSSKMAGELFF
TGCGCCAGCAGCTTTTCCAGTAAGATGGCCGGGGAGCTGTTTTTT
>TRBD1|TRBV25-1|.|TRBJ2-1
CASSDTGTGGTYNEQFF
TGTGCCAGCAGTGACACCGGGACAGGGGGGACCTACAATGAGCAGTTCTTC